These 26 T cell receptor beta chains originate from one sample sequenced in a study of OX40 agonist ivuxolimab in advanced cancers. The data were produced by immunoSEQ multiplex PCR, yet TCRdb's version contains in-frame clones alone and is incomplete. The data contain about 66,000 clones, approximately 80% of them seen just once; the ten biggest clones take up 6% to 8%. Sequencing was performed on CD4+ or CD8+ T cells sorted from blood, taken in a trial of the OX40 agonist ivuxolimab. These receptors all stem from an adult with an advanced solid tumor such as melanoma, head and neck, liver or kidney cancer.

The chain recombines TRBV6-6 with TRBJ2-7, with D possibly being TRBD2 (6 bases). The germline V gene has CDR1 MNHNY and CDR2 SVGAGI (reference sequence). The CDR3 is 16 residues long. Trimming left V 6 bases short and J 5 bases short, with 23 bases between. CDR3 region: CASRSTPGTVVDEQYF. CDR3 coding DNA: TGTGCCAGCAGATCCACCCCCGGGACTGTCGTCGACGAGCAGTACTTC.

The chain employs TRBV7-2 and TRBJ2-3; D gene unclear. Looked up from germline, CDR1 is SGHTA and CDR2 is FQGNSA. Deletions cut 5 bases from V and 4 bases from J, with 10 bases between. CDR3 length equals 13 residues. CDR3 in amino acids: CASSLSPADTQYF. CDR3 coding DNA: TGTGCCAGCAGCCTATCCCCGGCAGATACGCAGTATTTT.

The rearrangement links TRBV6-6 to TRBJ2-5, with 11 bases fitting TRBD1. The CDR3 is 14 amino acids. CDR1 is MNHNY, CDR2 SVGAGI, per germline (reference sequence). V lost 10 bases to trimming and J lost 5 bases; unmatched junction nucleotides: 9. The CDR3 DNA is TGTGCCACCGATGGACAGGGGGCCAGGGAGACCCAGTACTTC. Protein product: CATDGQGARETQYF.

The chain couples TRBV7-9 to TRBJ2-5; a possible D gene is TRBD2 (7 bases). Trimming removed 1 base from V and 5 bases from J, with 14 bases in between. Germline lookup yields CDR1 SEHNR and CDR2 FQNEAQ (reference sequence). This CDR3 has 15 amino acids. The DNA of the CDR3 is TGTGCCAGCAGCTTAGGGGGGGGGCAACGGGAGACCCAGTACTTC. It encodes CASSLGGGQRETQYF.

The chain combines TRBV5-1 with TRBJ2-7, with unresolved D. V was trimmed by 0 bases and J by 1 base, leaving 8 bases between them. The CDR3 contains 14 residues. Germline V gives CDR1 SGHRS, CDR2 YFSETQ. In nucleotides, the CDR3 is TGCGCCAGCAGCTTGGGCGTCGGATCCTACGAGCAGTACGTC. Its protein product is CASSLGVGSYEQYV.

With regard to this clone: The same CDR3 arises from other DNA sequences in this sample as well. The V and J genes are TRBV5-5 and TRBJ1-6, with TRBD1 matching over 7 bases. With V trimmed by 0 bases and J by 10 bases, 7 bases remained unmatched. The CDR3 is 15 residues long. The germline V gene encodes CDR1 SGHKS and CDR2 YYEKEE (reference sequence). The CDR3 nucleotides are TGTGCCAGCAGCTTGGCGGCAGGGGGGTACTCACCCCTCCACTTT. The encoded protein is CASSLAAGGYSPLHF.

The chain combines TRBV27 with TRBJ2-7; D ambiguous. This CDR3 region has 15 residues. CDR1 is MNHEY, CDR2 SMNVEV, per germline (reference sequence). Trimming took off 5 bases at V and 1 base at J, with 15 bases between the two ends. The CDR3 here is CASSPTTSRSYEQYF. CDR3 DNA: TGTGCCAGCAGTCCGACCACCAGTAGGTCCTACGAGCAGTACTTC.

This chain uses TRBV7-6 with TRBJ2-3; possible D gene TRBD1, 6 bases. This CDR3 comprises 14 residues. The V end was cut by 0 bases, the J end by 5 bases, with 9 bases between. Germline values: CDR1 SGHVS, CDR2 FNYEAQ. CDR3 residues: CASSLAGAQDTQYF. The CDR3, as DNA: TGTGCCAGCAGCTTAGCGGGGGCTCAAGATACGCAGTATTTT.

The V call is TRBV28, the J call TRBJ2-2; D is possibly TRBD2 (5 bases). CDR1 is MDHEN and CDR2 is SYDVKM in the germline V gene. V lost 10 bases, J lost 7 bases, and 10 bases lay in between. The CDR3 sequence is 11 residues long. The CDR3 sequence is CAKVRVGELFF. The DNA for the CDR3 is TGTGCCAAGGTGAGGGTCGGGGAGCTGTTTTTT.

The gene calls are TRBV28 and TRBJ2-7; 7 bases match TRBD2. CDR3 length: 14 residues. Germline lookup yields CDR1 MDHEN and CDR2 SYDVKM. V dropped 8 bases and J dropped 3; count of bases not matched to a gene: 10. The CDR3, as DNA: TGTGCCAGCGCTCTCCTAGCGGCCATCTACGAGCAGTACTTC. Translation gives CASALLAAIYEQYF. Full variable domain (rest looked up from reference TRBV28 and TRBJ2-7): DVKVTQSSRYLVKRTGEKVFLECVQDMDHENMFWYRQDPGLGLRLIYFSYDVKMKEKGDIPEGYSVSREKKERFSLILESASTNQTSMYLCASALLAAIYEQYFGPGTRLTVT.

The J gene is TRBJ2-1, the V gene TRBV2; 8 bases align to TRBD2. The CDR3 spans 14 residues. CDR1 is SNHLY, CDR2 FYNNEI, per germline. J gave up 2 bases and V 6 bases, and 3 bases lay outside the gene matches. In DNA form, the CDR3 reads TGTGCCAGCAGAGCGGGAGTACCCTACAATGAGCAGTTCTTC. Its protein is CASRAGVPYNEQFF. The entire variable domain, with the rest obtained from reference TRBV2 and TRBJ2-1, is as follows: EPEVTQTPSHQVTQMGQEVILRCVPISNHLYFYWYRQILGQKVEFLVSFYNNEISEKSEIFDDQFSVERPDGSNFTLKIRSTKLEDSAMYFCASRAGVPYNEQFFGPGTRLTVL.

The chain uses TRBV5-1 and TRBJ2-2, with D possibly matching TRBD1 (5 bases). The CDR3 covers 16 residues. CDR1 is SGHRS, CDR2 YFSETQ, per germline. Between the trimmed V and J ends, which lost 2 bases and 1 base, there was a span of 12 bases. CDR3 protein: CASSLSGRVNTGELFF. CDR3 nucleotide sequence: TGCGCCAGCAGCTTATCTGGCAGGGTGAACACCGGGGAGCTGTTTTTT. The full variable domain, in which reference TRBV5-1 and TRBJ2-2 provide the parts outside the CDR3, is KAGVTQTPRYLIKTRGQQVTLSCSPISGHRSVSWYQQTPGQGLQFLFEYFSETQRNKGNFPGRFSGRQFSNSRSEMNVSTLELGDSALYLCASSLSGRVNTGELFFGEGSRLTVL.

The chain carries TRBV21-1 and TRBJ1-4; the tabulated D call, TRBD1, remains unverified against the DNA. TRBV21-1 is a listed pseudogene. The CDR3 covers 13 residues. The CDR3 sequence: CASPGGPNEKLFF. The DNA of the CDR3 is TGTGCCAGCCCAGGGGGGCCTAATGAAAAACTGTTTTTT.

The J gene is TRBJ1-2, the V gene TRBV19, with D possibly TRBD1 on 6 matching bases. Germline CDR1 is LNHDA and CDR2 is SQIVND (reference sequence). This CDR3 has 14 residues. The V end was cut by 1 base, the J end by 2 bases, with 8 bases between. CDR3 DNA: TGTGCCAGTAGTATAGGAGGACAGAACTATGGCTACACCTTC. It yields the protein CASSIGGQNYGYTF.

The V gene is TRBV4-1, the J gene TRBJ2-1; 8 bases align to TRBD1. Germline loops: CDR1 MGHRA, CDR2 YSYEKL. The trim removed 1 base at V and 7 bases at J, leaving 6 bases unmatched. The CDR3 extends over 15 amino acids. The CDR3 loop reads CASSQVQGAGNEQFF. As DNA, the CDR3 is TGCGCCAGCAGCCAAGTGCAGGGGGCTGGGAATGAGCAGTTCTTC.

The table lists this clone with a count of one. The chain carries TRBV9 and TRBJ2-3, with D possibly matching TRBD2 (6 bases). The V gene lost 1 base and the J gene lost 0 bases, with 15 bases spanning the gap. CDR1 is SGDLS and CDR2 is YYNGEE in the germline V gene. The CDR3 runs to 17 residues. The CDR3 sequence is CASSVTGSGASTDTQYF. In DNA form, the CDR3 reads TGTGCCAGCAGCGTAACGGGGTCGGGAGCTAGCACAGATACGCAGTATTTT.

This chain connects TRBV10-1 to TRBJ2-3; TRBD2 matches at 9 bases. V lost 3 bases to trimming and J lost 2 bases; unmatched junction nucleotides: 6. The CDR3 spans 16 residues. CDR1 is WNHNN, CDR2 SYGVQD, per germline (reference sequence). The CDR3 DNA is TGCGCCAGCAGTGACCTTAGCGGGGGTCCCACAGATACGCAGTATTTT. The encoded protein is CASSDLSGGPTDTQYF.

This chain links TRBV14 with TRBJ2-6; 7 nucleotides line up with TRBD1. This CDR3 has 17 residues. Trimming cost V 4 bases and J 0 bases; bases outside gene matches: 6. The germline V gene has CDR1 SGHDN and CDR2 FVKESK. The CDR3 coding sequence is TGTGCCAGCAGCCGGGACAGTCACGGCTCTGGGGCCAACGTCCTGACTTTC. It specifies CASSRDSHGSGANVLTF.

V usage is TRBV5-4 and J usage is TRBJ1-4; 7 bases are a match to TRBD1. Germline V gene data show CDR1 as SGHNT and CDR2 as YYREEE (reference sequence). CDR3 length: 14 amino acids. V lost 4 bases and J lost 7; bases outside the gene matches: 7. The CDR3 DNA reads TGTGCCAGCAGCCCAGGGGGGGGAAGTGAAAAACTGTTTTTT. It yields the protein CASSPGGGSEKLFF.

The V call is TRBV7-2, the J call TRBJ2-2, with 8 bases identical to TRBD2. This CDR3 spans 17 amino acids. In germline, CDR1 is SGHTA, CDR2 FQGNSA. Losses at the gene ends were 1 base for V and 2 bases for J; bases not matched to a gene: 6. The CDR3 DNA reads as TGTGCCAGCAGCTTAGTATCTAGCGGGCCCAACACCGGGGAGCTGTTTTTT. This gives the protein CASSLVSSGPNTGELFF.

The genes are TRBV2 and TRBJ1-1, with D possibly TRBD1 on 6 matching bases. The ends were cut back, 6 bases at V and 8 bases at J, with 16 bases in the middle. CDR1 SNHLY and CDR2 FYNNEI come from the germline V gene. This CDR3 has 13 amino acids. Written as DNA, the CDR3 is TGTGCCAGCAGCCAACCACTTGGGACAGAAGCTTTCTTT. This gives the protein CASSQPLGTEAFF.

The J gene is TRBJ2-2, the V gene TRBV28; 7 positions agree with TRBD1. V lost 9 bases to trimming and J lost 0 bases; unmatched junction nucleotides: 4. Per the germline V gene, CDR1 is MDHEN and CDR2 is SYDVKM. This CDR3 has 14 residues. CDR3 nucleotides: TGTGCCAGTGTTGGACAGGCGAACACCGGGGAGCTGTTTTTT. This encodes CASVGQANTGELFF.

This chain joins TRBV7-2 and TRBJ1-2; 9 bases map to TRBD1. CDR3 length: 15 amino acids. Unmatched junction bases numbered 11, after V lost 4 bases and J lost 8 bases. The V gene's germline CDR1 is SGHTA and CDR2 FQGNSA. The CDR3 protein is CASSSRGQGTQGYTF. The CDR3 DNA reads TGTGCCAGCAGCTCCAGGGGACAGGGCACACAGGGCTACACCTTC.

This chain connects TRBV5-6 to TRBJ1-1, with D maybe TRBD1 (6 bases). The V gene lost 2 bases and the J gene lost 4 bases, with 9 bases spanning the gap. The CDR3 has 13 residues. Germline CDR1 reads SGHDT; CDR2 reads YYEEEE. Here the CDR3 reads CASSFNRVTEAFF. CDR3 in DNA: TGTGCCAGCAGCTTCAACAGGGTCACTGAAGCTTTCTTT.

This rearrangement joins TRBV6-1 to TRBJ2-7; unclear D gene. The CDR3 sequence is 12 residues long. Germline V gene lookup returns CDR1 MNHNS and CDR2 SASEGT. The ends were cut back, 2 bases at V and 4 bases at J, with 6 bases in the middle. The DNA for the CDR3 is TGTGCCAGCAGTGAATCACTTTACGAGCAGTACGTC. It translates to CASSESLYEQYV.

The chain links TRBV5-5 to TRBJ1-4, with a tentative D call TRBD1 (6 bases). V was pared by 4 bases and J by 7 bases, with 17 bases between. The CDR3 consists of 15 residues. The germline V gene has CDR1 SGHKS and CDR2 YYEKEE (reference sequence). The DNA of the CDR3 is TGTGCCAGCAGCCCCGAACCGGACAGACTTGAAAAACTGTTTTTT. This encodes CASSPEPDRLEKLFF.